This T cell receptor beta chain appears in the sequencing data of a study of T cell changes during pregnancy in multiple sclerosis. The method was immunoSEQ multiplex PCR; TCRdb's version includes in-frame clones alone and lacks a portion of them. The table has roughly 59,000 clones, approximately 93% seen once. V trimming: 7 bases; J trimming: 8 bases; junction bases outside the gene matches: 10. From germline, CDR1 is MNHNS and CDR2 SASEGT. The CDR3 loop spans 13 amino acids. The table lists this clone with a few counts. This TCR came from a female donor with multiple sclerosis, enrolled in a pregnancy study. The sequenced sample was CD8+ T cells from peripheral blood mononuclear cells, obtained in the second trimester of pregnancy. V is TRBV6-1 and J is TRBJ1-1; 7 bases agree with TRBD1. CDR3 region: CASILWGTAEAFF. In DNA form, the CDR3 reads TGTGCCAGCATCCTATGGGGGACAGCCGAAGCTTTCTTT.